This T cell receptor (beta chain) was sequenced for a study of Siglec-9 on CD8 T cells in melanoma. In germline, CDR1 is SGHRS, CDR2 YFSETQ. This CDR3 spans 13 amino acids. Trimming pared 1 base from V and 4 bases from J, leaving 6 bases between. Study-level findings and limits: Siglec-9 reportedly marks and regulates an effector memory CD8+ T-cell subset apparently accumulating in melanoma tumors.

This clone was seen more than once but under ten times. Its antigen is undetermined. The sample contains more than one DNA sequence encoding this CDR3. Here immunoSEQ multiplex PCR was the method, and the copy in TCRdb shows in-frame clones only, minus some. The table has some 37,000 clones, 65% to 85% seen once. The chain recombines TRBV5-1 with TRBJ2-1; no reliable D call. The sample comprised Siglec-9- CD8+ T cells sorted from blood. This sequence was found in a human donor in good health. The CDR3 reads CASSLNGYNEQFF. CDR3 coding DNA: TGCGCCAGCAGCTTGAACGGATACAATGAGCAGTTCTTC.